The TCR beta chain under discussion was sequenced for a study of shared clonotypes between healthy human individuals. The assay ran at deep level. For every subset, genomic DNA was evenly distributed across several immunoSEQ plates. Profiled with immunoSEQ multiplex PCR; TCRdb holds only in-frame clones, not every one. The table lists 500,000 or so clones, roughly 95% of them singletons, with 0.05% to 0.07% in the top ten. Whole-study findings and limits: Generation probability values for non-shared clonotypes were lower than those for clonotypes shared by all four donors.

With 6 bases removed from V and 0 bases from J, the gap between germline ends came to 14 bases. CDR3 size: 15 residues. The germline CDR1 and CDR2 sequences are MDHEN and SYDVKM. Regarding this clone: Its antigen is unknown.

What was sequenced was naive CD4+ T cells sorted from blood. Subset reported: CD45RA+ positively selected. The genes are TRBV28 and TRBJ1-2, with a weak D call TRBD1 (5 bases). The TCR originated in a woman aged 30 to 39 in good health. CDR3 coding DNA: TGTGCCAGCAGGCGCCGGGGCTCGACTAACTATGGCTACACCTTC. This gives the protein CASRRRGSTNYGYTF.